This TCR beta chain came from a study of T cells in Graves' hyperthyroidism and ophthalmopathy. Study as a whole: At the time of initial diagnosis and before any treatment, peripheral blood was collected. Study conclusions and caveats: Ophthalmopathy onset followed model prediction by a median roughly 6 months.

With regard to this clonotype: Its specificity is not known.

Hyperthyroidism in the patients, aged 18 to 65, was newly diagnosed and under 2 months in duration. It was RNA transcripts that yielded the amplified TCR beta CDR3 regions. The primer set for the first-round RT-PCR of the TCR CDR3 was HTBI. TCRdb reprocessed the multiplex PCR reads with MiXCR, giving one entry per CDR3 protein. The sample holds about 420,000 distinct CDR3 sequences, roughly 15% seen once. The CDR3 has 14 amino acids. Trimming took 6 bases from V and 0 from J, leaving 12 bases between them. Germline CDR1 reads DFQATT; CDR2 reads SNEGSKA (reference sequence). The clonotype was recovered from a woman under 30 with Graves' hyperthyroidism. What was sequenced was blood. The rearrangement joins TRBV20-1 to TRBJ1-3; possible D gene TRBD1, 6 bases. Here the CDR3 reads CSAADSRSGNTIYF. The CDR3 nucleotides are TGCAGTGCCGCGGACAGCCGCTCTGGAAACACCATATATTTT.